This T cell receptor (beta chain) was retrieved from a study of CD8 T cells in ankylosing spondylitis. Study-wide points: Disease-associated clones were CD8+ and fairly uncommon in peripheral blood. Roughly 8 highly homologous variants made up a TCR beta motif, and this motif appeared characteristic of ankylosing spondylitis blood. The study looked at matched synovial fluid samples from ankylosing spondylitis patients. Disease-linked clones were reported to be significantly enriched there. Earlier authors reported some of these motif variants in reactive arthritis synovial fluid and blood.

This CDR3 spans 15 amino acids. Trimming took 1 base from V and 5 from J, leaving 11 bases between them. The germline V gene encodes CDR1 LGHNA and CDR2 YSLEER. The TCR beta libraries were generated through quantitative 5'-RACE incorporating molecular barcodes. TCRdb called the 5' RACE reads again in MiXCR, with one record for every CDR3 protein. The repertoire consists of 450,000 to 550,000 distinct CDR3 sequences, with about 5% occurring once and the leading ten covering around 3.4%. Details on this clonotype: Its matching antigen is unknown.

The source material was blood, either unsorted or a sorted T cell fraction (not recorded which). The chain uses TRBV4-3 and TRBJ1-4, with D tentatively TRBD1 (6 bases). The sequence derives from a male donor with ankylosing spondylitis. CDR3 in DNA: TGCGCCAGCAGCCAAGCGGGGGCGACGAATGAAAAACTGTTTTTT. It encodes CASSQAGATNEKLFF.